Listed below are T cell receptor beta chains from one sample, sequenced in a study of blood T cell repertoires in COVID-19. Here immunoSEQ multiplex PCR was the method, and the copy in TCRdb shows in-frame clones only, minus some. The data hold some 96,000 clones, with 80% to 95% observed a single time. Sequencing used peripheral blood. The receptor set was obtained from a man aged 50 to 60 with active COVID-19. The CDR3 runs from the conserved cysteine through the conserved F or W. A D gene is named only where the DNA matches it firmly. Where a row states a size, it is once, few, many or the class of an expanded clone; other rows omit it.

abundance	d_gene	j_gene	v_gene	CDR3aa	CDR3nt
.	TRBD1	TRBJ1-1	TRBV10-1	CASSENRGGTEAFF	TGCGCCAGCAGTGAGAACAGGGGGGGCACTGAAGCTTTCTTT
few	TRBD1	TRBJ1-5	TRBV6-5	CASSGDSGPSQPQHF	TGTGCCAGCAGCGGGGACAGTGGCCCGTCTCAGCCCCAGCATTTT
.	TRBD2	TRBJ2-3	TRBV7-2	CASSPSGPLYF	TGTGCCAGCAGCCCTAGCGGGCCTCTGTATTTT
.	TRBD1	TRBJ2-2	TRBV5-1	CASSLGQGAGELFF	TGCGCCAGCAGCTTGGGACAGGGGGCCGGGGAGCTGTTTTTT
.	.	TRBJ1-2	TRBV5-6	CASTPGINYGYTF	TGTGCCAGCACCCCGGGTATCAACTATGGCTACACCTTC
once	.	TRBJ1-2	TRBV9	CASSPVGIQRYGYTF	TGTGCCAGCAGCCCAGTCGGCATTCAGAGGTATGGCTACACCTTC
.	TRBD2	TRBJ2-1	TRBV11-3	CASSRTVWASGRAKNEQFF	TGTGCCAGCAGCCGGACGGTATGGGCTAGCGGGAGGGCCAAGAATGAGCAGTTCTTC
few	TRBD2	TRBJ2-7	TRBV7-9	CASSLAGGAYEQYF	TGTGCCAGCAGCTTAGCCGGGGGGGCCTACGAGCAGTACTTC
.	.	TRBJ2-2	TRBV29-1	CSVEGERTGELFF	TGCAGCGTTGAAGGGGAGAGGACCGGGGAGCTGTTTTTT
.	.	TRBJ1-1	TRBV9	CASSARMNTEAFF	TGTGCCAGCAGCGCGCGGATGAACACTGAAGCTTTCTTT
.	.	TRBJ2-5	TRBV2	CASSLARRGETQYF	TGTGCCAGCAGCCTAGCGAGGCGGGGTGAGACCCAGTACTTC
.	.	TRBJ2-1	TRBV3-1/TRBV3-2	CASSQVGRGNEQFF	TGTGCCAGCAGCCAGGTGGGGAGGGGGAACGAGCAGTTCTTC
.	TRBD2	TRBJ2-2	TRBV28	CASSLTSGGYTGELFF	TGTGCCAGCAGTTTAACCAGCGGGGGTTACACCGGGGAGCTGTTTTTT
.	TRBD1	TRBJ2-7	TRBV6-6	CASSPTLAGQGAQEQYF	TGTGCCAGCAGTCCCACACTCGCCGGACAGGGGGCTCAAGAGCAGTACTTC
.	TRBD2	TRBJ2-1	TRBV5-1	CASSTTSGEGGEQFF	TGCGCCAGCAGCACGACTAGCGGGGAGGGTGGTGAGCAGTTCTTC
.	TRBD2	TRBJ2-1	TRBV6-1	CASSEFVSGGFGEQFF	TGTGCCAGCAGTGAATTTGTTAGCGGGGGCTTTGGTGAGCAGTTCTTC
.	.	TRBJ2-7	TRBV7-9	CASSQGGQSTYEQYF	TGTGCCAGCAGCCAGGGGGGCCAATCTACTTACGAGCAGTACTTC
.	TRBD1	TRBJ1-6	TRBV5-1	CASSFRDRGQVNNSPLHF	TGCGCCAGCAGCTTCCGGGACAGGGGGCAAGTAAATAATTCACCCCTCCACTTT
.	TRBD1	TRBJ1-1	TRBV5-6	CASSHNRGSAEAFF	TGTGCCAGCAGCCATAACAGGGGAAGCGCTGAAGCTTTCTTT
.	.	TRBJ1-1	TRBV11-2	CASSLMAAKLNTEAFF	TGTGCCAGCAGCTTAATGGCGGCAAAACTGAACACTGAAGCTTTCTTT
once	TRBD2	TRBJ2-1	TRBV3-1/TRBV3-2	CASSQSGLADNEQFF	TGTGCCAGCAGCCAATCGGGACTAGCGGACAATGAGCAGTTCTTC
once	TRBD2	TRBJ2-2	TRBV7-6	CASSLVMASGIDTGELFF	TGTGCCAGCAGCTTAGTGATGGCTAGCGGGATTGACACCGGGGAGCTGTTTTTT
few	TRBD1	TRBJ2-2	TRBV18	CASSPFGTGLTGELFF	TGTGCCAGCTCACCATTCGGGACAGGGTTGACCGGGGAGCTGTTTTTT
once	.	TRBJ1-6	TRBV3-1/TRBV3-2	CASSQERAGWNALHF	TGTGCCAGCAGCCAAGAACGCGCAGGGTGGAACGCCCTCCACTTT
once	TRBD2	TRBJ2-1	TRBV9	CASSALTSDNEQFF	TGTGCCAGCAGCGCCTTGACTAGCGACAATGAGCAGTTCTTC
.	TRBD1	TRBJ1-1	TRBV4-2	CASSHIDRGLSNTEAFF	TGTGCCAGCAGCCACATCGACAGGGGGCTCTCCAACACTGAAGCTTTCTTT
.	.	TRBJ2-1	TRBV2	CASRYDHSRGNEQFF	TGTGCCAGCAGATACGACCATTCCCGGGGCAATGAGCAGTTCTTC